The 32 T cell receptor beta chains listed next were all sequenced from one sample in a study of blood T cell repertoires in COVID-19. Repertoires were generated with immunoSEQ multiplex PCR, while TCRdb's copy carries only in-frame clones and drops some. This table holds approximately 250,000 clones, about 89% found once. The specimen sequenced was PBMCs or T cells enriched from blood (not recorded which). The receptor set was obtained from a woman between 25 and 40 years old who had recovered from COVID-19.

The J gene is TRBJ1-2, the V gene TRBV28; D is possibly TRBD1 (5 bases). V dropped 2 bases and J dropped 8 bases, with 15 bases sitting between them. Germline values: CDR1 MDHEN, CDR2 SYDVKM. This CDR3 has 14 residues. The CDR3, as DNA: TGTGCCAGCAGTTTACTAATGGGGCCCCGGGGCTACACCTTC. This encodes CASSLLMGPRGYTF.

This clone occurred once. The genes are TRBV6-5 and TRBJ1-1, with 7 bases lining up with TRBD1. The germline V gene encodes CDR1 MNHEY and CDR2 SVGAGI. CDR3 size: 13 residues. V dropped 10 bases and J dropped 0; count of bases not matched to a gene: 5. CDR3 residues: CATHRGLNTEAFF. The CDR3 DNA reads as TGTGCCACCCACAGGGGTTTGAACACTGAAGCTTTCTTT.

The J gene is TRBJ1-5, the V gene TRBV3-1 (or the pseudogene TRBV3-2); 9 nucleotides agree with TRBD1. J lost 4 bases, V lost 0 bases, and 10 bases had no gene match. The CDR3 spans 18 residues. Germline CDR1 and CDR2: LGHDT and YNNKEL (reference sequence). CDR3 nucleotides: TGTGCCAGCAGCCAAGATCTCCCAATGACAGGGGGAAATCAGCCCCAGCATTTT. Translating gives CASSQDLPMTGGNQPQHF.

V and J are TRBV4-3 and TRBJ2-7; D possibly corresponds to TRBD2 (6 bases). V was clipped by 5 bases and J by 2 bases, with 16 bases between them. Germline-derived CDR1 and CDR2 are LGHNA and YSLEER. The CDR3 consists of 15 residues. This CDR3 reads CASSWRTGLPYEQYF. CDR3 nucleotides: TGCGCCAGCAGCTGGCGGACGGGACTCCCCTACGAGCAGTACTTC.

V usage is TRBV5-1 and J usage is TRBJ2-3; D is unresolved. This CDR3 has 14 residues. V was cut by 0 bases and J by 4 bases, with 9 bases left in between. Per the germline V gene, CDR1 is SGHRS and CDR2 is YFSETQ. CDR3 sequence: CASSLDRYPDTQYF. The CDR3 DNA reads TGCGCCAGCAGCTTGGATCGTTATCCAGATACGCAGTATTTT.

This clone has a single count. The chain has TRBV7-9 and TRBJ1-5, with 8 nucleotides matching TRBD1. CDR1 is SEHNR, CDR2 FQNEAQ, per germline (reference sequence). The CDR3 spans 15 residues. The V gene end was trimmed by 5 bases and the J gene end by 5 bases; junction bases not matched to a gene: 8. The CDR3 spells CASSPTGVWDQPQHF. The CDR3 DNA is TGTGCCAGCAGCCCGACAGGGGTTTGGGATCAGCCCCAGCATTTT. The full variable domain, rest sourced from reference TRBV7-9 and TRBJ1-5, is DTGVSQNPRHKITKRGQNVTFRCDPISEHNRLYWYRQTLGQGPEFLTYFQNEAQLEKSRLLSDRFSAERPKGSFSTLEIQRTEQGDSAMYLCASSPTGVWDQPQHFGDGTRLSIL.

This clone was detected a few times. J is TRBJ2-1 and V is TRBV28; 7 bases agree with TRBD2. This CDR3 spans 13 amino acids. Germline CDR1 reads MDHEN; CDR2 reads SYDVKM. V lost 6 bases to trimming and J lost 3 bases; unmatched junction nucleotides: 2. CDR3 loop: CASRGRDYNEQFF. CDR3 nucleotide sequence: TGTGCCAGCAGGGGGAGGGACTACAATGAGCAGTTCTTC.

In DNA form, the CDR3 reads TGTGCCAGCAGCTTAGCAGGAGGGGTCGTAGACACAGATACGCAGTATTTT. Translating it yields CASSLAGGVVDTDTQYF. The chain carries TRBV7-9 and TRBJ2-3; D is possibly TRBD2 (6 bases). Germline CDR1 SEHNR, CDR2 FQNEAQ (reference sequence). CDR3 length: 17 residues. Trimming shortened V by 0 bases and J by 2 bases, and 15 bases separated the two germline ends.

This clone has a handful of counts. The V gene is TRBV29-1, the J gene TRBJ1-1, with D perhaps matching TRBD1 (5 bases). Trimming stripped 4 bases from V and 2 bases from J, with 8 bases between. CDR1 is SQVTM, CDR2 ANQGSEA, per germline. The CDR3 runs 12 residues. As DNA, the CDR3 is TGCAGCGTTGTCCAGGGAAACACTGAAGCTTTCTTT. The encoded protein is CSVVQGNTEAFF.

The V and J genes are TRBV3-1 (or the pseudogene TRBV3-2) and TRBJ1-2, with 8 bases matching TRBD1. This CDR3 spans 15 amino acids. V lost 4 bases and J lost 4; bases outside the gene matches: 8. CDR1 LGHDT and CDR2 YNNKEL come from the germline V gene (reference sequence). CDR3 nucleotides: TGTGCCAGCAGCCTCCTCCGGGACAGGCCCTATGGCTACACCTTC. Its translation is CASSLLRDRPYGYTF.

The rearrangement uses TRBV27 and TRBJ2-5, with 12 nucleotides matching TRBD2. The germline CDR1 and CDR2 sequences are MNHEY and SMNVEV (reference sequence). After removal of 5 bases from V and 5 bases from J, the junction contained 12 bases not matched to a gene. This CDR3 comprises 17 residues. The CDR3 sequence is CASSPETSGRMMETQYF. In nucleotides, the CDR3 is TGTGCCAGCAGTCCAGAGACTAGCGGGAGAATGATGGAGACCCAGTACTTC.

V is TRBV6-2 or TRBV6-3 and J is TRBJ2-3; weak D call: TRBD2 (6 bases). With 4 bases removed from V and 0 bases from J, the gap between germline ends came to 14 bases. From germline, CDR1 is MNHEY and CDR2 SVGEGT. This CDR3 contains 16 residues. CDR3: CASSSESGLSTDTQYF. In nucleotides, the CDR3 is TGTGCCAGCAGTTCGGAGTCGGGACTGAGCACAGATACGCAGTATTTT.

The chain couples TRBV12-3 or TRBV12-4 to TRBJ2-1; the D gene is possibly TRBD2 (5 bases). V was cut by 6 bases and J by 5 bases, with 11 bases left in between. The CDR3 consists of 13 residues. The CDR3 here is CASSPWRDNEQFF. In nucleotides, the CDR3 is TGTGCCAGCAGCCCTTGGCGGGACAATGAGCAGTTCTTC.

The V call is TRBV28, the J call TRBJ1-4, with 9 bases that match TRBD1. CDR3 length: 15 residues. With V trimmed by 2 bases and J by 7 bases, 5 bases remained unmatched. Germline values: CDR1 MDHEN, CDR2 SYDVKM. The CDR3 nucleotides read TGTGCCAGCAGTTTACCGGGACAGGGAGTTGAAAAACTGTTTTTT. It translates to CASSLPGQGVEKLFF.

This clone occurred once. The V and J genes are TRBV27 and TRBJ2-3, with TRBD2 matching over 14 bases. V trimming: 7 bases; J trimming: 1 base; junction bases outside the gene matches: 7. This CDR3 is 17 amino acids long. Germline loops: CDR1 MNHEY, CDR2 SMNVEV (reference sequence). The CDR3 sequence is CASIRLAGGGGTDTQYF. The CDR3, as DNA: TGTGCCAGCATACGACTAGCGGGAGGGGGGGGCACAGATACGCAGTATTTT.

This clone occurred once. V and J are TRBV28 and TRBJ2-7; TRBD1 is a possible D gene (5 bases). Trimming removed 5 bases at V and 2 bases at J, with 10 bases between. CDR3 length: 13 residues. CDR1 and CDR2 from the germline V gene are MDHEN and SYDVKM. The CDR3 loop is CASSRGSAYEQYF. The DNA of the CDR3 is TGTGCCAGCAGTAGGGGATCCGCCTACGAGCAGTACTTC.

The chain carries TRBV11-2 and TRBJ2-7, with TRBD1 matching 8 bases. The CDR3 is made up of 14 amino acids. Germline CDR1 reads SGHAT; CDR2 reads FQNNGV. J was trimmed by 2 bases and V by 7 bases; bases with no gene match: 7. CDR3 sequence: CASTIDRGTYEQYF. In DNA form, the CDR3 reads TGTGCCAGCACCATAGACAGGGGAACCTACGAGCAGTACTTC.

This chain joins TRBV6-5 and TRBJ1-1; TRBD1 matches at 7 bases. The trim removed 2 bases at V and 6 bases at J, leaving 9 bases unmatched. Germline-derived CDR1 and CDR2 are MNHEY and SVGAGI. CDR3 size: 15 residues. DNA for the CDR3: TGTGCCAGCAGTTACGCCGAATCGGGACAGCCTGAAGCTTTCTTT. Translated: CASSYAESGQPEAFF.

The chain uses TRBV30 and TRBJ2-3; the match to TRBD2 covers 16 bases. The germline V gene encodes CDR1 GTSNPN and CDR2 SVGIG (reference sequence). V was clipped by 8 bases and J by 4 bases; unmatched bases: 15. This CDR3 region has 18 residues. The chain's CDR3 is CAGGTSGRAVVEADTQYF. In DNA form, the CDR3 reads TGTGCCGGAGGGACTAGCGGGAGGGCCGTTGTTGAGGCAGATACGCAGTATTTT.

This clone was seen a single time. This chain connects TRBV27 to TRBJ1-3, with D possibly being TRBD1 (5 bases). Trimming removed 6 bases at V and 2 bases at J, with 11 bases between. This CDR3 has 14 residues. Germline lookup yields CDR1 MNHEY and CDR2 SMNVEV (reference sequence). CDR3 loop: CASSVREAGNTIYF. The CDR3 DNA is TGTGCCAGCAGCGTCAGGGAAGCTGGAAACACCATATATTTT.

V gene TRBV2 combines with J gene TRBJ2-1; 9 bases agree with TRBD1. CDR1 is SNHLY and CDR2 is FYNNEI in the germline V gene. V lost 11 bases, J lost 4 bases, and 9 bases stayed unmatched. The CDR3 has 14 residues. CDR3 sequence reads: CAGSPGQGYNEQFF. In DNA, the CDR3 is TGTGCCGGATCCCCGGGACAGGGATACAATGAGCAGTTCTTC.

The chain links TRBV19 to TRBJ2-5, with 9 bases identical to TRBD2. The germline V gene has CDR1 LNHDA and CDR2 SQIVND (reference sequence). The V and J ends lost 5 bases and 4 bases, in that order; junction bases with no gene match: 5. This CDR3 has 14 residues. In nucleotides, the CDR3 is TGTGCCAGTAGTCCCCTACTAGCGGGAGAGACCCAGTACTTC. It yields the protein CASSPLLAGETQYF.

This clone was counted between two and nine times. The V gene is TRBV7-2, the J gene TRBJ2-7; tentative D call: TRBD2 (6 bases). This CDR3 contains 15 residues. Trimming took 4 bases from V and 2 from J, leaving 15 bases between them. Germline CDR1 is SGHTA and CDR2 is FQGNSA. CDR3 amino acids: CASSWGTGPTYEQYF. The CDR3 nucleotides read TGTGCCAGCAGCTGGGGGACTGGACCAACCTACGAGCAGTACTTC.

The sample holds a few counts of this clone. This sequence joins TRBV9 and TRBJ1-2; D gene uncertain. This CDR3 has 13 amino acids. Germline CDR1 and CDR2: SGDLS and YYNGEE. V shed 5 bases and J shed 6 bases, with 14 bases lying between them. The CDR3, as DNA: TGTGCCAGCAGTTACAGACCGGGAGATGGCTACACCTTC. Translating it yields CASSYRPGDGYTF.

The rearrangement joins TRBV19 to TRBJ1-3; TRBD1 might be the D (5 bases). Germline V gene sequence: CDR1 LNHDA, CDR2 SQIVND (reference sequence). The CDR3 has 16 amino acids. Trimming cost V 0 bases and J 0 bases, with 9 bases left between them. The CDR3 loop reads CASSIDGGLSGNTIYF. Here the CDR3 DNA reads TGTGCCAGTAGTATAGACGGGGGACTCTCTGGAAACACCATATATTTT.

This sequence joins TRBV9 and TRBJ1-2; 7 bases are a match to TRBD1. With 3 bases clipped from V and 0 bases from J, the junction kept 2 bases outside the gene matches. The CDR3 has 14 amino acids. The germline CDR1 and CDR2 sequences are SGDLS and YYNGEE. CDR3 amino acids: CASSGDRTNYGYTF. The CDR3 DNA sequence: TGTGCCAGCAGCGGGGACAGAACTAACTATGGCTACACCTTC.

The chain employs TRBV5-1 and TRBJ2-3; 11 bases match TRBD2. V gave up 4 bases and J gave up 1 base; unmatched junction bases: 8. Germline V gives CDR1 SGHRS, CDR2 YFSETQ. The CDR3 is made up of 17 amino acids. CDR3 coding DNA: TGCGCCAGCAGCGCATCGACTAGCGGGATAGGCACAGATACGCAGTATTTT. Protein product: CASSASTSGIGTDTQYF.

The rearrangement links TRBV18 to TRBJ2-1; 7 positions match TRBD2. This CDR3 spans 15 amino acids. The junction had 8 bases not matched to a gene; V was cut back by 2 bases and J by 7 bases. Germline V gives CDR1 KGHSH, CDR2 LQKENI. CDR3 coding DNA: TGTGCCAGCTCACCAGGAGGGCGGGAGACGAATGAGCAGTTCTTC. The encoded protein is CASSPGGRETNEQFF.

CDR3 sequence (DNA): TGTGCCAGCTCACCAAGCGTATTAGCGAGCAATCAGCCCCAGCATTTT. It translates to CASSPSVLASNQPQHF. The gene calls are TRBV18 and TRBJ1-5; D is uncertain. CDR1 KGHSH and CDR2 LQKENI come from the germline V gene. The CDR3 is 16 amino acids. The V gene lost 2 bases and the J gene lost 1 base, with 12 bases spanning the gap. Complete variable domain (other parts from reference TRBV18 and TRBJ1-5): NAGVMQNPRHLVRRRGQEARLRCSPMKGHSHVYWYRQLPEEGLKFMVYLQKENIIDESGMPKERFSAEFPKEGPSILRIQQVVRGDSAAYFCASSPSVLASNQPQHFGDGTRLSIL.

This chain joins TRBV24-1 and TRBJ2-1; 10 positions agree with TRBD1. The CDR3 spans 15 residues. Germline V CDR1 and CDR2: KGHDR, SFDVKD. The J segment lost 7 bases and the V segment lost 4 bases, leaving 6 bases of the junction unmatched. This CDR3 reads CATSDPGQGKNEQFF. DNA for the CDR3: TGTGCCACCAGTGACCCGGGACAGGGGAAAAATGAGCAGTTCTTC.

The V gene is TRBV10-3, the J gene TRBJ2-1, with TRBD1 matching 12 bases. The CDR3 loop spans 15 amino acids. Losses at the gene ends were 6 bases for V and 8 bases for J; bases not matched to a gene: 8. Germline-derived CDR1 and CDR2 are ENHRY and SYGVKD. CDR3 in amino acids: CAIRERGQGADEQFF. The CDR3 bases are TGTGCCATCAGGGAAAGGGGACAGGGGGCGGATGAGCAGTTCTTC.

The V call is TRBV15, the J call TRBJ2-3; 14 nucleotides agree with TRBD2. The junction had 7 bases not matched to a gene; V was cut back by 2 bases and J by 3 bases. CDR1 and CDR2 from the germline V gene are LNHNV and YYDKDF (reference sequence). The CDR3 extends over 18 amino acids. CDR3 nucleotide sequence: TGTGCCACCAGCAGAAACCCCGGGACTAGCGGGAGTACAGATACGCAGTATTTT. It translates to CATSRNPGTSGSTDTQYF.